The entry below describes one T cell receptor (beta chain). This is likely a read error, given that the CDR3 carries no conserved phenylalanine or tryptophan at its end. V gave up 5 bases and J gave up 6 bases, with 17 bases separating them. Looked up from germline, CDR1 is MDHEN and CDR2 is SYDVKM. The CDR3 is 14 amino acids. These data come from a study of breast tumors, draining lymph nodes, adjacent tissues. Samples came from axillary lymph nodes draining the breast cancer. TCRdb reprocessed the multiplex PCR reads via MiXCR and lists one record per CDR3 protein. Here the sample spans 150,000 to 200,000 distinct CDR3 sequences, approximately 30% being singletons.

Sequencing was carried out using axillary lymph node tissue. The sequence came from a female donor with breast cancer. Some clones in this sample may be carry-over from other donors' samples. This chain uses TRBV28 with TRBJ2-7, with a tentative D call TRBD1 (6 bases). The CDR3 sequence: CASSPPILGGEQYL. DNA of the CDR3: TGTGCCAGCAGTCCCCCCATCCTAGGGGGCGAGCAGTACCTC.